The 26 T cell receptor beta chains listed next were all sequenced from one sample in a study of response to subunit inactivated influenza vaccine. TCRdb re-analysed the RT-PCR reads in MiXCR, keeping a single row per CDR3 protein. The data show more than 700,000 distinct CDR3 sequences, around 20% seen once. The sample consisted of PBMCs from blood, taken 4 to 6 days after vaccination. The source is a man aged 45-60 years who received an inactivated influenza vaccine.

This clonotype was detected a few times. CDR3 amino acids: CASSQGSGRYEQYF. DNA of the CDR3: TGCGCCAGCAGCCAAGGATCAGGACGCTACGAGCAGTACTTC. The rearrangement uses TRBV4-3 and TRBJ2-7; D is uncertain. V was trimmed by 1 base and J by 3 bases, leaving 10 bases between them. Germline lookup yields CDR1 LGHNA and CDR2 YSLEER. CDR3 length equals 14 residues.

For the CDR3, the DNA is TGTGCCAGCAGCCGGCCGGCACGGGGAGCAGATACGCAGTATTTT. Amino acids: CASSRPARGADTQYF. The chain joins TRBV3-1 to TRBJ2-3, with D possibly matching TRBD2 (5 bases). The CDR3 extends over 15 amino acids. Germline V CDR1 and CDR2: LGHDT, YNNKEL (reference sequence). With 4 bases removed from V and 4 bases from J, the gap between germline ends came to 15 bases.

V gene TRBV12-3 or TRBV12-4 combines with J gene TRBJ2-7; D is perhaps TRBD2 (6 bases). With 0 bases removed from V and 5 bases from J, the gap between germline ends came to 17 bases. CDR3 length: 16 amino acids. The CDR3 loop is CASSLAWGGLGNEQYF. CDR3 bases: TGTGCCAGCAGTTTAGCGTGGGGAGGTCTTGGCAACGAGCAGTACTTC.

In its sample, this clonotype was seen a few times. As DNA, the CDR3 is TGTGCTAGTGGACAGGGGGATGGGGCCAACGTCCTGACTTTC. Its translation is CASGQGDGANVLTF. The genes are TRBV12-5 and TRBJ2-6, with 8 bases aligning to TRBD1. V trimming: 6 bases; J trimming: 3 bases; junction bases outside the gene matches: 1. The CDR3 loop spans 14 amino acids. CDR1 is LGHNT, CDR2 FRNRAP, per germline.

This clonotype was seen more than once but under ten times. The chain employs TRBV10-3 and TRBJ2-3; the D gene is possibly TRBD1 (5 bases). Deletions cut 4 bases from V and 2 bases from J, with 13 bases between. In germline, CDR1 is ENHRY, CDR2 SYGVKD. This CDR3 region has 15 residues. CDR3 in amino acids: CAISVKGAHTDTQYF. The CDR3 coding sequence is TGTGCCATCAGTGTTAAAGGGGCCCACACAGATACGCAGTATTTT.

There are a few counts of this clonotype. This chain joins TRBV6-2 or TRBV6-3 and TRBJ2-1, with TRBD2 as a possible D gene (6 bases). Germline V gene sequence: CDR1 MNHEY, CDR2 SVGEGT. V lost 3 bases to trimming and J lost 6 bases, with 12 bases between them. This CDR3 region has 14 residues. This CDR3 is CASSYYGGINEQFF. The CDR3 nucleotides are TGTGCCAGCAGTTATTATGGGGGGATCAATGAGCAGTTCTTC.

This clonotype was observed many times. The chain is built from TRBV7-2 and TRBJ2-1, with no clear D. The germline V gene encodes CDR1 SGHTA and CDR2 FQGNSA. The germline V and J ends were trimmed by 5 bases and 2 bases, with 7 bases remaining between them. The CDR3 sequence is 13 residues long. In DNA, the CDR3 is TGTGCCAGCAGCGTCGACACCTACAATGAGCAGTTCTTC. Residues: CASSVDTYNEQFF.

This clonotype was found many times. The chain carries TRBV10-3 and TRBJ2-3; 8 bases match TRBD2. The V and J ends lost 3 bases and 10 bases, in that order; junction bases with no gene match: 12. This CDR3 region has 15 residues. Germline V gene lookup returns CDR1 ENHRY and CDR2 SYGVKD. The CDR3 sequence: CAISDDREGGGAQYF. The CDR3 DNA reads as TGTGCCATCAGTGACGACCGGGAGGGCGGGGGTGCGCAGTATTTT.

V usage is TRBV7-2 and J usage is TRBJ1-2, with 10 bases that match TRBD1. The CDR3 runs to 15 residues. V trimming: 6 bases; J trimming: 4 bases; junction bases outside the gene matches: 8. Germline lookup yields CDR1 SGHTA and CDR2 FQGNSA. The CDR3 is CASRPDRGTGYGYTF. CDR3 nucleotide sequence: TGTGCCAGCAGACCGGACAGGGGGACAGGCTATGGCTACACCTTC.

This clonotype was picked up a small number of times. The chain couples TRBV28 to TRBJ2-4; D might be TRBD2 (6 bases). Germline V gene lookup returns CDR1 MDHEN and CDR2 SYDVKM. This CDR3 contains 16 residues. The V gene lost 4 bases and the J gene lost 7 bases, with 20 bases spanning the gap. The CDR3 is CASSSPGRQGFNIQYF. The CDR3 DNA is TGTGCCAGCAGTTCCCCAGGGAGGCAGGGCTTCAACATTCAGTACTTC.

CDR3 amino acids: CATRARTDDTEAFF. The CDR3 DNA is TGTGCCACCAGGGCACGGACAGATGACACTGAAGCTTTCTTT. This sequence joins TRBV24-1 and TRBJ1-1; D is possibly TRBD1 (6 bases). The germline V gene encodes CDR1 KGHDR and CDR2 SFDVKD. CDR3 length equals 14 residues. V was pared by 7 bases and J by 3 bases, with 14 bases between.

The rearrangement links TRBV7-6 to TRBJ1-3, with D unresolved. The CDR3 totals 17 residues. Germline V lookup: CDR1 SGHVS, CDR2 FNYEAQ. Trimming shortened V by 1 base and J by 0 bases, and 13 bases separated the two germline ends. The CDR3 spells CASSLGVVAYSGNTIYF. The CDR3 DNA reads TGTGCCAGCAGCTTAGGGGTGGTGGCCTACTCTGGAAACACCATATATTTT. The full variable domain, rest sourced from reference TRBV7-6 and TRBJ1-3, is GAGVSQSPRYKVTKRGQDVALRCDPISGHVSLYWYRQALGQGPEFLTYFNYEAQQDKSGLPNDRFSAERPEGSISTLTIQRTEQRDSAMYRCASSLGVVAYSGNTIYFGEGSWLTVV.

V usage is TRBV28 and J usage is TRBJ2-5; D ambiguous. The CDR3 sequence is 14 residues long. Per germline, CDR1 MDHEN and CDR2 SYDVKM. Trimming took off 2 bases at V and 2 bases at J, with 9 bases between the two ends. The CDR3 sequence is CASSLNDRQETQYF. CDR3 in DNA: TGTGCCAGCAGTTTAAATGACCGACAAGAGACCCAGTACTTC.

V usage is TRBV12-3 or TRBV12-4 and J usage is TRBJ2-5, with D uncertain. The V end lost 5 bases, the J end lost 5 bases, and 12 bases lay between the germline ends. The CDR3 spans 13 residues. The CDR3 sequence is CASSPTLEETQYF. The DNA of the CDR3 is TGTGCCAGCAGTCCAACACTGGAGGAGACCCAGTACTTC.

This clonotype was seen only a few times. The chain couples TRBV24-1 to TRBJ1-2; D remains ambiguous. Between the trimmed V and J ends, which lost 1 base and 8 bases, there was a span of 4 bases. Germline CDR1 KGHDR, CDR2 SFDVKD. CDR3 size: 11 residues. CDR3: CATSDFGGYTF. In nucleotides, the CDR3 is TGTGCCACCAGTGATTTCGGGGGCTACACCTTC.

CDR3 amino acids: CASRSTAIGELFF. The CDR3 region has the DNA TGTGCCAGCCGAAGCACAGCGATCGGGGAGCTGTTTTTT. The chain recombines TRBV2 with TRBJ2-2; unclear D gene. Trimming took 8 bases from V and 7 from J, leaving 14 bases between them. The CDR3 contains 13 residues. Germline CDR1 SNHLY, CDR2 FYNNEI.

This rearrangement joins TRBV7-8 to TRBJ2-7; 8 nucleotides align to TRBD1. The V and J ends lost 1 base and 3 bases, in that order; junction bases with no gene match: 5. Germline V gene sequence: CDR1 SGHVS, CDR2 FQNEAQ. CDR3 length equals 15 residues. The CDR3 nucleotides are TGTGCCAGCAGCTTAGGGTGGACAGGGATCTACGAGCAGTACTTC. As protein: CASSLGWTGIYEQYF.

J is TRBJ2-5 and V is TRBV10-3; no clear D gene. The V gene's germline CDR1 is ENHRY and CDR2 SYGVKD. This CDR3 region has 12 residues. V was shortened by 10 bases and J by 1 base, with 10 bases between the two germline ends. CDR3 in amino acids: CATGRVQETQYF. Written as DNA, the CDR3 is TGTGCCACCGGACGCGTCCAAGAGACCCAGTACTTC.

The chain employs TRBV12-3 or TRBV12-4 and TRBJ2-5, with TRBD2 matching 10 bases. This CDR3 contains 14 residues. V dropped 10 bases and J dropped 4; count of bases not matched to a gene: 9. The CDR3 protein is CATRQSGGGETQYF. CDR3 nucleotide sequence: TGTGCCACCAGACAGAGCGGGGGGGGAGAGACCCAGTACTTC.

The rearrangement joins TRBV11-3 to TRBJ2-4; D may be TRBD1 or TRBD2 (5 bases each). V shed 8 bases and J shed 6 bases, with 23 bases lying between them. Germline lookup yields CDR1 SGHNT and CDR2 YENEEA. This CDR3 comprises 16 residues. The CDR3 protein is CASPHGAGQFGNIQYF. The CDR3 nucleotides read TGTGCCAGCCCCCACGGGGCAGGGCAGTTTGGAAACATTCAGTACTTC. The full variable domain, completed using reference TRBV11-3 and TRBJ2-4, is EAGVVQSPRYKIIEKKQPVAFWCNPISGHNTLYWYLQNLGQGPELLIRYENEEAVDDSQLPKDRFSAERLKGVDSTLKIQPAELGDSAVYLCASPHGAGQFGNIQYFGAGTRLSVL.

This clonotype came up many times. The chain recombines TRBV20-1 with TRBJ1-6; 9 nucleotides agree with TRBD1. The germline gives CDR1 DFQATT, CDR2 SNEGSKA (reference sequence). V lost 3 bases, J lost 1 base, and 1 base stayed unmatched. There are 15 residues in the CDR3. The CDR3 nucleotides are TGCAGTGCTAGGGACAGGGGATCCTATAATTCACCCCTCCACTTT. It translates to CSARDRGSYNSPLHF.

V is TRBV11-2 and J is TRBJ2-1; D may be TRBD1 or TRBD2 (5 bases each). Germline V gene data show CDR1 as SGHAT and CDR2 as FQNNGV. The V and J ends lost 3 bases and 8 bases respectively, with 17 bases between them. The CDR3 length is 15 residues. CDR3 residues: CASSFPERVGDEQFF. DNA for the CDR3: TGTGCCAGCAGCTTTCCGGAGAGGGTAGGGGATGAGCAGTTCTTC.

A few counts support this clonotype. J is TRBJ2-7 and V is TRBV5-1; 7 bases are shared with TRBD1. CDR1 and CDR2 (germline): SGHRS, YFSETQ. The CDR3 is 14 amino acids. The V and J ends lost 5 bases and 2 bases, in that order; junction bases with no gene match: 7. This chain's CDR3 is CASSITGAPYEQYF. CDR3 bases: TGCGCCAGCAGTATTACAGGGGCCCCCTACGAGCAGTACTTC.

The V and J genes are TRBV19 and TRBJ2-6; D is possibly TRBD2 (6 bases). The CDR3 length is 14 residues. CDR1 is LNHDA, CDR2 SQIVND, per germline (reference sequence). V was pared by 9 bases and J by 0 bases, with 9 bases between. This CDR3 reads CASRDFSGANVLTF. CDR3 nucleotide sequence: TGTGCCAGCCGGGACTTCTCTGGGGCCAACGTCCTGACTTTC.

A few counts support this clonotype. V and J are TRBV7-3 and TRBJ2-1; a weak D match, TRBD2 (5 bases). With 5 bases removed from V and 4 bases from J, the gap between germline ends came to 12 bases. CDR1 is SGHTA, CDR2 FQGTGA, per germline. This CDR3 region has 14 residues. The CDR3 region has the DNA TGTGCCAGCAGCCGCGAGGAGCGGTACAATGAGCAGTTCTTC. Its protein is CASSREERYNEQFF.

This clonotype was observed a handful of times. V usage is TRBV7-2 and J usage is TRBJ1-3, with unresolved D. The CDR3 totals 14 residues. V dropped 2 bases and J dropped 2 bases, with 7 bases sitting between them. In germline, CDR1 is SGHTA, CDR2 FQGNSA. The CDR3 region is CASSLKETGNTIYF. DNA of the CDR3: TGTGCCAGCAGCTTAAAAGAAACTGGAAACACCATATATTTT. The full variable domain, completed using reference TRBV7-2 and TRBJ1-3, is GAGVSQSPSNKVTEKGKDVELRCDPISGHTALYWYRQSLGQGLEFLIYFQGNSAPDKSGLPSDRFSAERTGGSVSTLTIQRTQQEDSAVYLCASSLKETGNTIYFGEGSWLTVV.